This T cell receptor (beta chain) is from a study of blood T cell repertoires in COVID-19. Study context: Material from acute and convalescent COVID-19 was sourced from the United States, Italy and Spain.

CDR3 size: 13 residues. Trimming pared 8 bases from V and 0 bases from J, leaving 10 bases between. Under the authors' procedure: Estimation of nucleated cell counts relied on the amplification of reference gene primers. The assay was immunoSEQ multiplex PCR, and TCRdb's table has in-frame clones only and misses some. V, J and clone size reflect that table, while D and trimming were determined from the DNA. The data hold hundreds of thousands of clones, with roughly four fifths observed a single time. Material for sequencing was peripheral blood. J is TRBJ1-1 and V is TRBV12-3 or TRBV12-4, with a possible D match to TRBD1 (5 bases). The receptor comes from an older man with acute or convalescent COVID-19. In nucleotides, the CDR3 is TGTGCCAGCGGGCGGACAATGAACACTGAAGCTTTCTTT. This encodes CASGRTMNTEAFF.